Listed below are T cell receptor beta chains from one sample, sequenced in a study of blood T cell repertoires in COVID-19. Libraries were prepared by immunoSEQ multiplex PCR; TCRdb keeps only in-frame clonotypes and omits some of them. The sample records roughly 60,000 clones, 80% to 90% being singletons. Sequencing used peripheral blood. These receptors all stem from a woman aged 60-70 years with acute or convalescent COVID-19. The CDR3 runs from the conserved cysteine through the conserved F or W. The D gene is left open where the match is weak. The size field is filled for only some rows; it gives once, few, many or a size class.

d_gene: TRBD1; j_gene: TRBJ2-7; abundance: -; v_gene: TRBV27; CDR3aa: CASSLSWDSGYEQYF; CDR3nt: TGTGCCAGCAGTTTATCTTGGGACAGCGGTTACGAGCAGTACTTC
d_gene: TRBD2; j_gene: TRBJ2-1; abundance: -; v_gene: TRBV7-8; CDR3aa: CASSLPPPLAGHYNEQFF; CDR3nt: TGTGCCAGCAGCCTACCGCCTCCACTAGCGGGTCATTACAATGAGCAGTTCTTC
d_gene: TRBD1; j_gene: TRBJ1-1; abundance: -; v_gene: TRBV3-1/TRBV3-2; CDR3aa: CASSPDRATEAFF; CDR3nt: TGTGCCAGCAGCCCCGACAGGGCCACTGAAGCTTTCTTT
d_gene: TRBD2; j_gene: TRBJ2-3; abundance: -; v_gene: TRBV5-1; CDR3aa: CASSTAGGGNADTQYF; CDR3nt: TGCGCCAGCAGCACCGCCGGCGGGGGTAACGCAGATACGCAGTATTTT
d_gene: -; j_gene: TRBJ2-1; abundance: -; v_gene: TRBV5-1; CDR3aa: CASSLGATRVVGEQFF; CDR3nt: TGCGCCAGCAGCTTGGGTGCGACTAGGGTTGTCGGTGAGCAGTTCTTC
d_gene: -; j_gene: TRBJ1-6; abundance: -; v_gene: TRBV30; CDR3aa: CAWSQSPGAPLHF; CDR3nt: TGTGCCTGGAGTCAGAGCCCGGGGGCACCCCTCCACTTT
d_gene: TRBD1; j_gene: TRBJ1-1; abundance: -; v_gene: TRBV7-9; CDR3aa: CASSGQGSGNTEAFF; CDR3nt: TGTGCCAGCTCTGGACAGGGATCGGGGAACACTGAAGCTTTCTTT
d_gene: TRBD2; j_gene: TRBJ2-7; abundance: -; v_gene: TRBV3-1/TRBV3-2; CDR3aa: CASSQDLTSGYEQYF; CDR3nt: TGTGCCAGCAGCCAGGACCTTACTAGCGGCTACGAGCAGTACTTC
d_gene: -; j_gene: TRBJ2-3; abundance: few; v_gene: TRBV5-1; CDR3aa: CASSSDSDTQYF; CDR3nt: TGCGCCAGCAGCTCCGACAGTGATACGCAGTATTTT
d_gene: -; j_gene: TRBJ1-1; abundance: once; v_gene: TRBV7-6; CDR3aa: CASSLLSGGNTEAFF; CDR3nt: TGTGCCAGCAGCTTACTATCCGGGGGGAACACTGAAGCTTTCTTT
d_gene: -; j_gene: TRBJ2-2; abundance: -; v_gene: TRBV29-1; CDR3aa: CSVRGWDTGELFF; CDR3nt: TGCAGCGTTCGGGGATGGGACACCGGGGAGCTGTTTTTT
d_gene: -; j_gene: TRBJ1-5; abundance: once; v_gene: TRBV30; CDR3aa: CAWSGRGGSTSNQPQHF; CDR3nt: TGTGCCTGGAGCGGGAGGGGGGGCTCGACTTCTAATCAGCCCCAGCATTTT
d_gene: -; j_gene: TRBJ2-1; abundance: once; v_gene: TRBV12-3/TRBV12-4; CDR3aa: CASCRSSYNEQFF; CDR3nt: TGTGCCAGCTGCAGGTCATCCTACAATGAGCAGTTCTTC
d_gene: TRBD1; j_gene: TRBJ1-6; abundance: -; v_gene: TRBV5-4; CDR3aa: CASSSDRDSPLHF; CDR3nt: TGTGCCAGCAGCTCGGACAGGGACTCACCCCTCCACTTT
d_gene: TRBD1; j_gene: TRBJ1-1; abundance: -; v_gene: TRBV19; CDR3aa: CASSSSGTVNTEAFF; CDR3nt: TGTGCCAGTAGTAGCTCCGGGACAGTGAACACTGAAGCTTTCTTT
d_gene: -; j_gene: TRBJ1-2; abundance: -; v_gene: TRBV3-1/TRBV3-2; CDR3aa: CASSPKRTGFYGYTF; CDR3nt: TGTGCCAGCAGCCCTAAACGTACAGGGTTCTATGGCTACACCTTC
d_gene: TRBD2; j_gene: TRBJ2-5; abundance: once; v_gene: TRBV10-1; CDR3aa: CASSPGLAGIQETQYF; CDR3nt: TGCGCCAGCAGCCCGGGACTAGCGGGGATCCAAGAGACCCAGTACTTC
d_gene: TRBD1; j_gene: TRBJ1-2; abundance: few; v_gene: TRBV30; CDR3aa: CAWLRGRGQVYGYTF; CDR3nt: TGTGCCTGGCTCAGGGGTCGGGGACAGGTCTATGGCTACACCTTC
d_gene: TRBD1; j_gene: TRBJ1-4; abundance: once; v_gene: TRBV2; CDR3aa: CARGQGDEKLFF; CDR3nt: TGTGCCCGGGGACAGGGGGATGAAAAACTGTTTTTT
d_gene: TRBD1; j_gene: TRBJ2-3; abundance: -; v_gene: TRBV6-5; CDR3aa: CASSYDRGDTQYF; CDR3nt: TGTGCCAGCAGTTACGACAGGGGAGATACGCAGTATTTT
d_gene: TRBD1; j_gene: TRBJ2-7; abundance: -; v_gene: TRBV5-6; CDR3aa: CASFDRATYEQYF; CDR3nt: TGTGCCAGCTTCGACAGGGCTACCTACGAGCAGTACTTC
d_gene: -; j_gene: TRBJ2-7; abundance: -; v_gene: TRBV5-1; CDR3aa: CASTGAYEQYF; CDR3nt: TGCGCCAGCACAGGGGCCTACGAGCAGTACTTC